Below are 10 T cell receptor beta chains sequenced from a single sample in a study of graft-versus-host responses after intestinal transplantation. No antigens are known for them. TCRdb's table, derived via immunoSEQ multiplex PCR, lists solely in-frame clones and lacks some. Of some 90,000 clones listed, under 95% are singletons. Source: unstimulated CD8+ T cells sorted from spleen or lymph node cells, taken before transplant. All receptors derive from a human donor who was the organ donor for an intestinal transplant.

V gene TRBV9 combines with J gene TRBJ2-5; tentative D call: TRBD1 (6 bases). The CDR3 loop spans 15 amino acids. Germline V gene lookup returns CDR1 SGDLS and CDR2 YYNGEE. Trimming removed 4 bases from V and 4 bases from J, with 17 bases in between. CDR3 bases: TGTGCCAGCAGCCCACAGGGAGATCCCCCAGAGACCCAGTACTTC. Translation gives CASSPQGDPPETQYF.

This chain connects TRBV5-5 to TRBJ1-1; weak D call: TRBD1 (5 bases). CDR1 is SGHKS, CDR2 YYEKEE, per germline (reference sequence). Trimming pared 5 bases from V and 4 bases from J, leaving 12 bases between. The CDR3 has 13 residues. This CDR3 is CASRFPGGTEAFF. The CDR3 DNA sequence: TGTGCCAGCAGGTTCCCCGGGGGCACTGAAGCTTTCTTT.

V gene TRBV30 combines with J gene TRBJ1-2; D uncertain. CDR3 length: 15 amino acids. Germline values: CDR1 GTSNPN, CDR2 SVGIG (reference sequence). V was cut by 3 bases and J by 3 bases, with 17 bases left in between. The CDR3 bases are TGTGCCTGGAGGATCCCACAGTACGGTGACTATGGCTACACCTTC. Translation gives CAWRIPQYGDYGYTF.

This rearrangement joins TRBV5-1 to TRBJ2-3, with a weak D call TRBD2 (6 bases). The CDR3 has 18 residues. Germline CDR1 is SGHRS and CDR2 is YFSETQ. Trimming took 4 bases from V and 0 from J, leaving 21 bases between them. Here the CDR3 DNA reads TGCGCCAGCAGCCCGCGGGGATGGGCGGGGTCTAGCACAGATACGCAGTATTTT. This translates into CASSPRGWAGSSTDTQYF.

J is TRBJ2-7 and V is TRBV4-3; 7 nucleotides match TRBD2. The CDR3 runs to 15 residues. V trimming: 3 bases; J trimming: 4 bases; junction bases outside the gene matches: 9. Germline CDR1 LGHNA, CDR2 YSLEER. CDR3 DNA: TGCGCCAGCAGCCAGGGACGCGAAGCGGGGTACGAGCAGTACTTC. Protein product: CASSQGREAGYEQYF.

V gene TRBV4-2 combines with J gene TRBJ1-2, with 9 bases that match TRBD1. After removal of 1 base from V and 8 bases from J, the junction contained 5 bases not matched to a gene. Germline CDR1 LGHNA, CDR2 YNFKEQ. The CDR3 is 14 residues long. CDR3 loop: CASSQARTGDGYTF. The DNA for the CDR3 is TGTGCCAGCAGCCAAGCTAGGACAGGGGACGGCTACACCTTC.

The V gene is TRBV11-2, the J gene TRBJ2-7; maybe TRBD1 (5 bases). This CDR3 has 15 residues. V lost 5 bases and J lost 4, with 18 bases in between. CDR1 and CDR2 (germline): SGHAT, FQNNGV. CDR3 bases: TGTGCCAGCAGCATCCAACCCATAGGGGTTTACGAGCAGTACTTC. Protein: CASSIQPIGVYEQYF.

The genes are TRBV2 and TRBJ2-7; D is ambiguous. Germline lookup yields CDR1 SNHLY and CDR2 FYNNEI. V gave up 6 bases and J gave up 5 bases, with 11 bases separating them. The CDR3 runs to 12 residues. CDR3 sequence (DNA): TGTGCCAGCAGGGTTACCTATAACGAGCAGTACTTC. Translation: CASRVTYNEQYF.

This chain links TRBV4-2 with TRBJ1-4, with 10 bases matching TRBD1. Losses at the gene ends were 3 bases for V and 5 bases for J; bases not matched to a gene: 6. Germline V gene lookup returns CDR1 LGHNA and CDR2 YNFKEQ. The CDR3 extends over 16 amino acids. As DNA, the CDR3 is TGTGCCAGCAGCCAGGGGGGACAGGGGCGCAATGAAAAACTGTTTTTT. Amino acids: CASSQGGQGRNEKLFF.

The rearrangement joins TRBV14 to TRBJ2-1; TRBD2 matches 7 bases. The CDR3 spans 17 residues. The ends lost 1 base at V and 7 bases at J; junction bases unmatched: 13. Germline V gives CDR1 SGHDN, CDR2 FVKESK. CDR3 loop: CASSQVGLAEFSNEQFF. CDR3 nucleotides: TGTGCCAGCAGCCAAGTTGGGCTAGCGGAGTTTAGTAATGAGCAGTTCTTC.